This T cell receptor (beta chain) was retrieved from a study of T cell responses to AZD1222 COVID-19 vaccine. Whole-study results and caveats: Baseline antibody screening turned up just a handful of seropositive AZD1222 recipients. In all cases, repertoires were sampled only after the peak T cell response. Clonal diversity was possibly underestimated; the donors were predominantly white British and more often female. Spike as a whole was targeted by vaccine-associated CD4 TCRs, dominant at 160-218 and 743-854.

Sequenced by immunoSEQ multiplex PCR; TCRdb stores in-frame clones only, minus some. The profile shows about 140,000 clones, around 92% of them singletons. A remark on this clone: Its cognate antigen is unknown.

This CDR3 has 14 residues. Germline CDR1 and CDR2: SGHRS and YFSETQ. The V gene lost 0 bases and the J gene lost 0 bases, with 6 bases spanning the gap. The chain couples TRBV5-1 to TRBJ1-1; D remains ambiguous. Sequenced material: peripheral blood, taken on day 0 of AZD1222 vaccination. The clonotype comes from an adult in good health. This CDR3 reads CASSLVDLNTEAFF. In DNA, the CDR3 is TGCGCCAGCAGCTTGGTGGACTTGAACACTGAAGCTTTCTTT.